This T cell receptor beta chain was captured by sequencing in a study of T cell responses to AZD1222 COVID-19 vaccine. Clones were sequenced by immunoSEQ multiplex PCR, and TCRdb holds only the in-frame ones, with some missing. The profile shows more than 250,000 clones, more than 80% of them singletons. This CDR3 spans 12 amino acids. Germline CDR1 reads LNHDA; CDR2 reads SQIVND (reference sequence). V lost 8 bases, J lost 7 bases, and 9 bases lay in between. Findings and caveats of the study: Donors were largely white British and mainly female; clonal diversity was possibly underestimated. No repertoire was sampled before or during the peak T cell response, only after it. The study found Spike-specific TCR breadth and depth rose after two AZD1222 doses.

Details on this clone: The antigen is unknown.

The sample in question was peripheral blood, obtained on day 0 of AZD1222 vaccination. The origin of this receptor is an adult in good health. The chain carries TRBV19 and TRBJ1-6; a weak D match, TRBD1 (5 bases). This chain's CDR3 is CASHNRNSPLHF. DNA of the CDR3: TGTGCCAGTCATAACAGGAATTCACCCCTCCACTTT.